The present T cell receptor beta chain was sequenced within a study of T cells after yellow fever vaccination. Regarding the study as a whole: Though weaker, the secondary response peaked faster, on day 5 versus 15.

Making TCR cDNA involved 5'RACE template switching, which added UMIs and a universal primer site. TCRdb independently ran MiXCR on the 5' RACE reads; one entry per CDR3 protein. The data contain approximately 300,000 distinct CDR3 sequences, roughly 6.8% of them singletons. On this clonotype: Antigen unknown.

The clonotype was recovered from a young man who received the YFV17D yellow fever vaccine. The sample was PBMCs, taken about 41 days after the first yellow fever vaccination.

The CDR3 spells CASSPGRRNGYTF. CDR3 in DNA: TGTGCCAGCAGCCCGGGGCGCAGAAATGGCTACACCTTC. The chain couples TRBV28 to TRBJ1-2, with D perhaps matching TRBD1 (5 bases). The germline V gene encodes CDR1 MDHEN and CDR2 SYDVKM. The CDR3 is 13 residues long. V was shortened by 6 bases and J by 6 bases, with 14 bases between the two germline ends.